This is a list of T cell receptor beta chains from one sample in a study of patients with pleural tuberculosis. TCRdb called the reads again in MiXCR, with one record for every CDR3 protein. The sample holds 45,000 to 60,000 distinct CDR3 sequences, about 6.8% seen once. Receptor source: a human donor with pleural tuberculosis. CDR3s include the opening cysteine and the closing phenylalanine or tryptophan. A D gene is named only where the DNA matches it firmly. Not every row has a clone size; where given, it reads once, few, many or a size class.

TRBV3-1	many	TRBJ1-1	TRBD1	TGTGCCAGCAGGCAACTCGACAGGGACTCTGAAGCTTTCTTT	CASRQLDRDSEAFF
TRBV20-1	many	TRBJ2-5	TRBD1	TGCAGTGCTATCCCGGGACAGGGGGCAGAGACCCAGTACTTC	CSAIPGQGAETQYF
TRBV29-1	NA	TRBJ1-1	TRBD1	TGCAGCGTAATAGGGGGCAACACTGAAGCTTTCTTT	CSVIGGNTEAFF
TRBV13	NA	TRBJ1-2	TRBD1	TGTGCCAGCAGCTTAGAGGGACAGGGGAAACTGGAGCGCTACACCTTC	CASSLEGQGKLERYTF
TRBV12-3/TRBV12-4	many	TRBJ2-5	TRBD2	TGTGCCAGCAGTCCCACTAGCGGGAGGTTTGTGGAGACCCAGTACTTC	CASSPTSGRFVETQYF
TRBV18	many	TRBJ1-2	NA	TGTGCCAGCTCACCTTCCGGGAAAAGAGATGGCTACACCTTC	CASSPSGKRDGYTF
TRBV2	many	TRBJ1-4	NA	TGTGCCAGCAGGGTGCTAGATGAAAAACTGTTTTTT	CASRVLDEKLFF
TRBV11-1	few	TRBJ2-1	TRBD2	TGTGCCAGCAGCTTAGCGTTCAGGATAGCGGGGGTCAATGAGCAGTTCTTC	CASSLAFRIAGVNEQFF
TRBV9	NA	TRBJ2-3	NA	TGTGCCAGCAGCTCCTCAGGAGATACGCAGTATTTT	CASSSSGDTQYF
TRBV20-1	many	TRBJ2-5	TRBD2	TGCAGTGCTAGAGGCGGGAGTGTCCTAGAGACCCAGTACTTC	CSARGGSVLETQYF
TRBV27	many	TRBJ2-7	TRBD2	TGTGCCAGCAGTTTAGGTAGCGGGAGGGATAACGAGCAGTACTTC	CASSLGSGRDNEQYF
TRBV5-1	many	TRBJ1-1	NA	TGCGCCAGCAGCGAAGGACAGAGTTATTATGAAGCTTTCTTT	CASSEGQSYYEAFF
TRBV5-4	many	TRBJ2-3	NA	TGTGCCAGCAGCTTTCGACCGGGTACGCAGTATTTT	CASSFRPGTQYF
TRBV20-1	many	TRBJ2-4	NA	TGCAGTGCTAGACCTTTGGAGGCCAAAAACATTCAGTACTTC	CSARPLEAKNIQYF
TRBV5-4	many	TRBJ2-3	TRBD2	TGTGCCAGCAGCTTAGCCGCGGGAGTCACAGATACGCAGTATTTT	CASSLAAGVTDTQYF
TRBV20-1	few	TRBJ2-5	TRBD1	TGCAGTGCTGGCCAGGGGGCGCCCCGGGAGACCCAGTACTTC	CSAGQGAPRETQYF
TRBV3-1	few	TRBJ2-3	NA	TGTGCCAGCAGCCTTCGTTATACCCGCACAGATACGCAGTATTTT	CASSLRYTRTDTQYF
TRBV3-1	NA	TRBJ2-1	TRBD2	TGTGCCAGCAGCCAAGATATTGGACTAGCGGTACATGAGCAGTTCTTC	CASSQDIGLAVHEQFF
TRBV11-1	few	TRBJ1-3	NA	TGTGCCAGCAGCTTCCAGGGTAGGGTCTCTGGAAACACCATATATTTT	CASSFQGRVSGNTIYF
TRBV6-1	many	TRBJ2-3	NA	TGTGCCAGCAGTGAAGGGGGGCCAGATACGCAGTATTTT	CASSEGGPDTQYF
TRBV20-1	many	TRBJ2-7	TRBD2	TGCAGTGCTCCGCAGGGACTAGCGGAGTACGAGCAGTACTTC	CSAPQGLAEYEQYF
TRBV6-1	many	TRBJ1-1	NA	TGTGCCAGCTCCCAGTGGGGGATGAACACTGAAGCTTTCTTT	CASSQWGMNTEAFF
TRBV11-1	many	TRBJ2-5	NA	TGTGCCAGCAGCTTAGTTGTACGGTCAGAGACCCAGTACTTC	CASSLVVRSETQYF
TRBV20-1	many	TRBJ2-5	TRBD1	TGCAGTGCTGAGACAGGGGGCGAGGAGACCCAGTACTTC	CSAETGGEETQYF
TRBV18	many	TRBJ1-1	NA	TGTGCCAGCTCAAGACAGCGTTACAACACTGAAGCTTTCTTT	CASSRQRYNTEAFF
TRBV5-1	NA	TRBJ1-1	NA	TGCGCCAGCAGCCATCGGCGGCAGCACTCGAACACTGAAGCTTTCTTT	CASSHRRQHSNTEAFF
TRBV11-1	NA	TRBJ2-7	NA	TGTGCCAGCAGCTTGCCGGAGGGCAGATCCTACGAGCAGTACTTC	CASSLPEGRSYEQYF
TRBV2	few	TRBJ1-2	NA	TGTGCCAGCAGTGAAGATCGTCCCGGCTACACCTTC	CASSEDRPGYTF
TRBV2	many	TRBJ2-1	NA	TGTGCCAGCAGTTTCAACGGGGAGAACGAGCAGTTCTTC	CASSFNGENEQFF
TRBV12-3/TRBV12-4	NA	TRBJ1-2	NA	TGTGCCAGCACCAGGCAGGGGAAACGATATGGCTACACCTTC	CASTRQGKRYGYTF
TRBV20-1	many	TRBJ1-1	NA	TGCAGTGCCGCTTTCCTGAACACTGAAGCTTTCTTT	CSAAFLNTEAFF
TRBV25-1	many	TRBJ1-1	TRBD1	TGTGCCAGCAGGCGCGCAGGGGGCGCGATGAACACTGAAGCTTTCTTT	CASRRAGGAMNTEAFF
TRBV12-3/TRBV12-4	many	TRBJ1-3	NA	TGTGCCAGCAACCTTTTAAGCCAAAACACCATATATTTT	CASNLLSQNTIYF
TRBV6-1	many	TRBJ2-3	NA	TGTGCCAGCAGTCAAACTTCTGGTAGCACAGATACGCAGTATTTT	CASSQTSGSTDTQYF
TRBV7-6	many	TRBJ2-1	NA	TGTGCTAGCAGCCCCATCCCGACGAGCTCCTACAATGAGCAGTTCTTC	CASSPIPTSSYNEQFF